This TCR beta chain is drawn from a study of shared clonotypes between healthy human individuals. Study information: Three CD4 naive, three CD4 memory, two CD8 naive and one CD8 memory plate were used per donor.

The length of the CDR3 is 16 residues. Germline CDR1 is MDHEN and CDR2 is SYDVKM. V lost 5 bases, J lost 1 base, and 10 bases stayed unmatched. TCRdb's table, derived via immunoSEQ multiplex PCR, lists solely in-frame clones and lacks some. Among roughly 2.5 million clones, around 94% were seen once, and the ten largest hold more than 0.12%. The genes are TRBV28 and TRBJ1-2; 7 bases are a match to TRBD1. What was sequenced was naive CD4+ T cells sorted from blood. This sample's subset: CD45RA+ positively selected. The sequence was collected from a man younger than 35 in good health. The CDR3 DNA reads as TGTGCCAGCAGTCGAGACGGGGACAGTCGTAACTATGGCTACACCTTC. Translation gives CASSRDGDSRNYGYTF.